What follows are 3 T cell receptor beta chains derived from one specimen sequenced in a study of blood T cells in healthy people across ages. Primed by a sample-barcoded 5' primer and a J-beta primer mix, a second PCR proceeded for roughly 7 to 12 cycles. MiXCR, run by TCRdb on the 5' RACE reads, gives a single entry per CDR3 protein. The repertoire holds 1.8 million or so distinct CDR3 sequences, with roughly two fifths as singletons. The material sequenced was blood. These receptors all come from a human donor in good health.

This sequence joins TRBV7-2 and TRBJ2-7; D perhaps matches TRBD1 (6 bases). Germline-derived CDR1 and CDR2 are SGHTA and FQGNSA. Between the trimmed V and J ends, which lost 5 bases and 0 bases, there was a span of 20 bases. The CDR3 is 17 amino acids. This chain's CDR3 is CASSADPGVLSSYEQYF. CDR3 bases: TGTGCCAGCAGCGCAGATCCAGGGGTCCTAAGCTCCTACGAGCAGTACTTC.

This clonotype appeared once. The genes are TRBV21-1 and TRBJ2-3; the table's D call, TRBD1, was not checked against the DNA. TRBV21-1 is termed a pseudogene. The CDR3 extends over 18 amino acids. Written as DNA, the CDR3 is TGTGCCAGCAGCAAACGACCCCCGACAGGGTTTAGATTAGATACGCAGTATTTT. Encoded protein: CASSKRPPTGFRLDTQYF.

CDR3 in amino acids: CSARALRGPGPFF. CDR3 DNA sequence: TGCAGTGCTAGAGCTCTTAGGGGACCGGGACCGTTTTTT. The chain links TRBV20-1 to TRBJ1-4, with D possibly TRBD1 on 5 matching bases. CDR1 and CDR2 from the germline V gene are DFQATT and SNEGSKA (reference sequence). V shed 1 base and J shed 16 bases, with 19 bases lying between them. This CDR3 comprises 13 residues.